A single sample gave rise to the 3 T cell receptor beta chains below, sequenced in a study of identifying expanded T cells in peripheral blood. Clones were read by immunoSEQ multiplex PCR, and TCRdb kept only the in-frame ones, dropping some. The table shows approximately 91,000 clones, with about 87% occurring only once. The specimen was blood. The receptor set was obtained from a person between 18 and 75 years old in good health.

This sequence joins TRBV29-1 and TRBJ2-3; 10 positions match TRBD2. The V gene end was trimmed by 4 bases and the J gene end by 6 bases; junction bases not matched to a gene: 10. The CDR3 length is 15 residues. Germline CDR1 is SQVTM and CDR2 is ANQGSEA. Here the CDR3 reads CSVAWASSGGDTQYF. DNA for the CDR3: TGCAGCGTTGCCTGGGCTTCTAGCGGGGGTGATACGCAGTATTTT.

The rearrangement joins TRBV30 to TRBJ2-3; no clear D. CDR3 length equals 13 residues. The V end lost 0 bases, the J end lost 5 bases, and 9 bases lay between the germline ends. Germline V gene sequence: CDR1 GTSNPN, CDR2 SVGIG (reference sequence). CDR3 sequence reads: CAWSVGLRDTQYF. The CDR3 nucleotides are TGTGCCTGGAGTGTCGGGTTGAGAGATACGCAGTATTTT.

The J gene is TRBJ2-5, the V gene TRBV2; 10 nucleotides match TRBD2. Looked up from germline, CDR1 is SNHLY and CDR2 is FYNNEI. The V segment lost 8 bases and the J segment 5 bases; nucleotides outside the gene matches: 20. This CDR3 is built from 18 residues. CDR3 residues: CASSVSSGSGSPQETQYF. The DNA for the CDR3 is TGTGCCAGCTCTGTTTCTAGCGGGAGTGGCTCTCCTCAGGAGACCCAGTACTTC. Variable domain in full (rest from reference TRBV2 and TRBJ2-5): EPEVTQTPSHQVTQMGQEVILRCVPISNHLYFYWYRQILGQKVEFLVSFYNNEISEKSEIFDDQFSVERPDGSNFTLKIRSTKLEDSAMYFCASSVSSGSGSPQETQYFGPGTRLLVL.